Listed here is a single TCR beta chain. Its antigen remains unidentified. No base qualities exist here, and no much larger clone lies one base off it. This record belongs to a study of T-cell reconstitution after alpha-beta-depleted transplantation in children (dated by TCRdb to the mid-2010s). General notes on the study: Using TCR repertoire profiling, the study followed T-cell immune reconstitution in a quantitative way in children after TCRalphabeta/CD19-depleted allogeneic hematopoietic cell transplantation. Broad study findings and their caveats: The frequencies of hyperexpanded clones fell over the following months, and after one year, T-cell counts and TCRbeta diversity were mostly attributed to newly produced T cells. The apparently early recovery of alphabetaT-cell counts about two months after transplant reportedly depended on only several hundred rapidly expanded clones that came from non-depleted graft cells. In some patients, the high TCRbeta diversity seen at day 60 was put down to recipient T cells and intrathymic progenitors that had survived conditioning.

From the germline V gene (reference sequence), CDR1 is SEHNR and CDR2 is FQNEAQ. There are 12 amino acids in the CDR3, from cysteine to phenylalanine inclusive. Just CDR3 DNA is preserved here, 36 bases in frame from base 1. The junction carries 9 bases between V and J, which are trimmed by 5 bases and 5 bases respectively. The library was generated by PCR. The instrument was an Illumina HiSeq 2500. Molecular barcoding was employed in the preparation of TCR libraries, with unique molecular identifiers being used to normalize TCRbeta repertoire quantification. TCRdb passed the public sequencing reads through fastp at Q25 and MiXCR, retaining productive beta sequences. Merged by CDR3 protein, the rows form single entries marked with the most common genes and DNA. The sample has about 900,000 distinct CDR3 sequences on record, 25% to 35% of them singletons. Of the sample, approximately 30% is held by the ten largest clones.

Sample treatment or condition, as interpreted from the label and publication: allogeneic hematopoietic cell transplantation with graft depleted of TCRalphabeta T cells and CD19 B cells. Transplant recipients were children who received TCRalphabeta/CD19-depleted allogeneic hematopoietic cell grafts. This TCR derives from a boy under two years old who had a stem cell transplant for SCID, so the T cells may come from the graft donor. Sequencing was performed on PBMCs, mostly from graft donor cells, taken 360 days after TCRalphabeta/CD19-depleted stem cell transplant. Here the chain combines TRBV7-9 and TRBJ1-1; the D gene is unclear. CDR3 loop: CASSPEWTEAFF. The nucleotide sequence reads as follows: TGTGCCAGCAGCCCCGAGTGGACTGAAGCTTTCTTT.